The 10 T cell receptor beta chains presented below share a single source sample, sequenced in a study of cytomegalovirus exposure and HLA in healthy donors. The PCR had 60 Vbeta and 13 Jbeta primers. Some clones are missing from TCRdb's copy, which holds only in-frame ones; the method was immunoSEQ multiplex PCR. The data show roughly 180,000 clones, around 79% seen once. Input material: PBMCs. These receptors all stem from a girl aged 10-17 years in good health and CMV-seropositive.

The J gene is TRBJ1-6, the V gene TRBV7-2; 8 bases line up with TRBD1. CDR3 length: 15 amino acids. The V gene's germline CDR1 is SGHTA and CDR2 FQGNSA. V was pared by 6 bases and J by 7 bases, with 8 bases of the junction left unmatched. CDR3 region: CASRKGTGVNSPLHF. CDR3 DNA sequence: TGTGCCAGCAGGAAAGGGACAGGCGTCAATTCACCCCTCCACTTT.

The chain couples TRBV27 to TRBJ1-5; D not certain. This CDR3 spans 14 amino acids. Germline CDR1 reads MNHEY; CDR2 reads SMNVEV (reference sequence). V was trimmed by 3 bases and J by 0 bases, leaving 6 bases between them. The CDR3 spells CASSLSYSNQPQHF. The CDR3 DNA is TGTGCCAGCAGTTTGAGTTATAGCAATCAGCCCCAGCATTTT.

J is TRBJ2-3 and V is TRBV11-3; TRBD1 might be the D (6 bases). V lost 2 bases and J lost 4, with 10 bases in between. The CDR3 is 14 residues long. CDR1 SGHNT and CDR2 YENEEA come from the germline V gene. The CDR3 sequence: CASSLNRAADTQYF. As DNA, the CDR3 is TGTGCCAGCAGCTTAAACAGGGCAGCAGATACGCAGTATTTT.

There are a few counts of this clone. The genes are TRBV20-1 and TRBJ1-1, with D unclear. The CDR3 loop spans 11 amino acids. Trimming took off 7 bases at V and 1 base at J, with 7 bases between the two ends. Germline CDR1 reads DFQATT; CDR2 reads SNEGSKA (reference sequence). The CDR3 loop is CSVTTNTEAFF. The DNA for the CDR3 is TGCAGTGTGACTACGAACACTGAAGCTTTCTTT.

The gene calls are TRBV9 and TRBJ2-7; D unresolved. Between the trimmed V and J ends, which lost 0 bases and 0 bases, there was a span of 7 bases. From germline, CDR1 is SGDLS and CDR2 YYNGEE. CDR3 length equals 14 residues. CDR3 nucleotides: TGTGCCAGCAGCGTAGGCACCTACTCCTACGAGCAGTACTTC. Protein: CASSVGTYSYEQYF. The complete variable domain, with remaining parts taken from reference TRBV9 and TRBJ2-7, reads DSGVTQTPKHLITATGQRVTLRCSPRSGDLSVYWYQQSLDQGLQFLIQYYNGEERAKGNILERFSAQQFPDLHSELNLSSLELGDSALYFCASSVGTYSYEQYFGPGTRLTVT.

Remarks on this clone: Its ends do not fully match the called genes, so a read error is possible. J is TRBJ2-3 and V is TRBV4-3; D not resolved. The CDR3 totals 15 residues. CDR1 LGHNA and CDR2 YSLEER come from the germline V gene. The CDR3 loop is CASSQETARTDAQYF. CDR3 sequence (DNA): TGCGCCAGCAGCCAAGAGACGGCCCGCACAGATGCGCAGTATTTT.

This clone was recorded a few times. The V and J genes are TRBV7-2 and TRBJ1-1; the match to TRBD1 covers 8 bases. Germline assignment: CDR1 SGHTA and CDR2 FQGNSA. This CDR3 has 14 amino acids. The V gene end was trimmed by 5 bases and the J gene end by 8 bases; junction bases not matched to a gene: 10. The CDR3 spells CASSPQGGVAEAFF. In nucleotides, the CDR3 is TGTGCCAGCAGCCCACAGGGGGGGGTAGCGGAAGCTTTCTTT.

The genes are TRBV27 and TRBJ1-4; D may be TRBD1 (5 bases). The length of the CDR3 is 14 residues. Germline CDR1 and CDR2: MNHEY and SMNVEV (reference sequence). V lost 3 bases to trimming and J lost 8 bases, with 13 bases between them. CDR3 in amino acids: CASSFRAPGEKLFF. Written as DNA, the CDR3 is TGTGCCAGCAGTTTCCGGGCCCCAGGGGAAAAACTGTTTTTT.

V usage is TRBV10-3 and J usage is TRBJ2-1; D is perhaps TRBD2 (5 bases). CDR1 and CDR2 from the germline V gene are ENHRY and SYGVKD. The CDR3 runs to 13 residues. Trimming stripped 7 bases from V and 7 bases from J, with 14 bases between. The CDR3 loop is CAITGVGRNEQFF. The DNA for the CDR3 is TGTGCCATCACCGGGGTGGGCCGGAATGAGCAGTTCTTC.

The DNA of the CDR3 is TGTGCCATCAGTGATGGGGGGGGCTACACCTTC. This codes for CAISDGGGYTF. The chain carries TRBV10-3 and TRBJ1-2; D may be TRBD1 (5 bases). The CDR3 runs 11 residues. The ends were cut back, 3 bases at V and 8 bases at J, with 7 bases in the middle. The germline gives CDR1 ENHRY, CDR2 SYGVKD.